One sample yielded the 19 T cell receptor beta chains listed below, sequenced in a study of shared clonotypes between healthy human individuals. Repertoires were generated with immunoSEQ multiplex PCR, while TCRdb's copy carries only in-frame clones and drops some. Altogether under 600,000 clones are present, roughly 79% being singletons, with the ten largest covering around 12%. The sequenced sample was PBMCs. The source of these receptors is a woman in her thirties or forties in good health. Some clones in this sample may be carry-over from other donors' samples.

The chain couples TRBV27 to TRBJ2-1; possible D gene TRBD2, 5 bases. The V end was cut by 5 bases, the J end by 5 bases, with 16 bases between. CDR1 and CDR2 (germline): MNHEY, SMNVEV (reference sequence). CDR3 length equals 15 residues. CDR3 in DNA: TGTGCCAGCAGTCCCACCCGGGGTGCGCACAATGAGCAGTTCTTC. It codes for CASSPTRGAHNEQFF.

This clone was seen many times. For the CDR3, the DNA is TGCGCCAGCAGCCAAGATTGGGGCGTCGAGCAGTACTTC. Amino acids: CASSQDWGVEQYF. V gene TRBV4-3 combines with J gene TRBJ2-5, with D maybe TRBD1 (5 bases). Near its end, the DNA agrees better with TRBJ2-7, so the J call may be wrong. Germline lookup yields CDR1 LGHNA and CDR2 YSLEER. This CDR3 is 13 amino acids long.

This clone was picked up one time. This likely came from a read error, as a far larger clone is one base away. This specimen includes other DNA sequences encoding the same CDR3. The chain couples TRBV30 to TRBJ1-1; no definite D call. V was clipped by 3 bases and J by 8 bases, with 19 bases between them. Germline values: CDR1 GTSNPN, CDR2 SVGIG (reference sequence). The CDR3 has 14 residues. CDR3: CAWRDSPAGTEAFF. As DNA, the CDR3 is TGTGCCTGGAGGGACTCGCCGGCGGGCACCGAAGCTTTCTTT. Looking up the rest from reference TRBV30 and TRBJ1-1 gives the full variable domain: SQTIHQWPATLVQPVGSPLSLECTVEGTSNPNLYWYRQAAGRGLQLLFYSVGIGQISSEVPQNLSASRPQDRQFILSSKKLLLSDSGFYLCAWRDSPAGTEAFFGQGTRLTVV.

In this sample, this clone turned up a few times. The chain carries TRBV28 and TRBJ1-1; 12 bases agree with TRBD1. Per the germline V gene, CDR1 is MDHEN and CDR2 is SYDVKM. Trimming cost V 7 bases and J 3 bases; bases outside gene matches: 12. CDR3 length: 17 residues. The CDR3 DNA reads TGTGCCAGCAAGGGGACAGGGGGCGAGCGATTCTACACTGAAGCTTTCTTT. Translation gives CASKGTGGERFYTEAFF.

The rearrangement uses TRBV25-1 and TRBJ2-3; 11 bases map to TRBD1. The germline V gene encodes CDR1 MGHDK and CDR2 SYGVNS. The CDR3 spans 16 residues. V trimming: 5 bases; J trimming: 3 bases; junction bases outside the gene matches: 7. This CDR3 is CASSPSGTGGTDTQYF. The DNA for the CDR3 is TGTGCCAGCAGTCCCTCAGGGACAGGGGGAACAGATACGCAGTATTTT. The full variable domain, in which reference TRBV25-1 and TRBJ2-3 provide the parts outside the CDR3, is EADIYQTPRYLVIGTGKKITLECSQTMGHDKMYWYQQDPGMELHLIHYSYGVNSTEKGDLSSESTVSRIRTEHFPLTLESARPSHTSQYLCASSPSGTGGTDTQYFGPGTRLTVL.

This clone was counted once. This chain uses TRBV5-1 with TRBJ2-3; weak D call: TRBD2 (6 bases). Germline V gene sequence: CDR1 SGHRS, CDR2 YFSETQ. V gave up 4 bases and J gave up 0 bases, with 12 bases separating them. The CDR3 has 15 residues. This chain's CDR3 is CASSTQRASTDTQYF. The CDR3 bases are TGCGCCAGCAGCACCCAGCGGGCGAGCACAGATACGCAGTATTTT. The entire variable domain, with the rest obtained from reference TRBV5-1 and TRBJ2-3, is as follows: KAGVTQTPRYLIKTRGQQVTLSCSPISGHRSVSWYQQTPGQGLQFLFEYFSETQRNKGNFPGRFSGRQFSNSRSEMNVSTLELGDSALYLCASSTQRASTDTQYFGPGTRLTVL.

On this clone: A much larger clone is a single base away; this may be a read error. V usage is TRBV5-5 and J usage is TRBJ1-1; maybe TRBD1 (5 bases). Germline values: CDR1 SGHKS, CDR2 YYEKEE (reference sequence). This CDR3 contains 13 residues. The V and J ends lost 4 bases and 1 base respectively, with 8 bases between them. CDR3 amino acids: CASSPGQNTEAFF. As DNA, the CDR3 is TGTGCCAGCAGCCCAGGACAGAACACTGAAGCTTTCTTT.

The genes are TRBV10-3 and TRBJ1-2; D unclear. The germline V and J ends were trimmed by 4 bases and 4 bases, with 16 bases remaining between them. This CDR3 has 15 residues. Germline values: CDR1 ENHRY, CDR2 SYGVKD. As DNA, the CDR3 is TGTGCCATCAGTGGCGGAAATAAAGAAGGCTATGGCTACACCTTC. Translated: CAISGGNKEGYGYTF.

This rearrangement joins TRBV11-3 to TRBJ2-2, with a weak D call TRBD1 (6 bases). Looked up from germline, CDR1 is SGHNT and CDR2 is YENEEA. The CDR3 contains 16 residues. V lost 1 base to trimming and J lost 1 base, with 10 bases between them. DNA of the CDR3: TGTGCCAGCAGCTTAGGTCGGACAGAGAACACCGGGGAGCTGTTTTTT. It translates to CASSLGRTENTGELFF.

There are a few counts of this clone. The chain links TRBV20-1 to TRBJ1-2, with D uncertain. The germline CDR1 and CDR2 sequences are DFQATT and SNEGSKA (reference sequence). The CDR3 extends over 10 amino acids. The V end was cut by 5 bases, the J end by 5 bases, with 6 bases between. The CDR3 DNA follows: TGCAGTGCTGGCCAGTATGGCTACACCTTC. It specifies CSAGQYGYTF.

The gene calls are TRBV5-4 and TRBJ2-1; 7 positions match TRBD2. Germline assignment: CDR1 SGHNT and CDR2 YYREEE (reference sequence). J was trimmed by 4 bases and V by 4 bases; bases with no gene match: 5. This CDR3 spans 14 amino acids. The CDR3 coding sequence is TGTGCCAGCAGCACCGGGACTACTTACAATGAGCAGTTCTTC. Residues: CASSTGTTYNEQFF.

The gene calls are TRBV5-1 and TRBJ2-7; TRBD2 matches at 7 bases. The V segment lost 0 bases and the J segment 3 bases; nucleotides outside the gene matches: 9. Germline lookup yields CDR1 SGHRS and CDR2 YFSETQ. This CDR3 is built from 16 residues. CDR3 DNA sequence: TGCGCCAGCAGCTTGGTAGTGGGAGGGCCAAGCTACGAGCAGTACTTC. Translated, it gives CASSLVVGGPSYEQYF.

This chain connects TRBV6-6 to TRBJ2-7; no clear D. The V end lost 6 bases, the J end lost 3 bases, and 6 bases lay between the germline ends. The CDR3 sequence is 11 residues long. CDR1 and CDR2 from the germline V gene are MNHNY and SVGAGI (reference sequence). The CDR3 region is CASSRDYEQYF. CDR3 sequence (DNA): TGTGCCAGCAGCCGTGACTACGAGCAGTACTTC.

V gene TRBV18 combines with J gene TRBJ2-7, with 9 bases lining up with TRBD2. Germline trimming cut 2 bases from V and 6 bases from J; bases unmatched to any gene: 11. The length of the CDR3 is 16 residues. Germline V gene sequence: CDR1 KGHSH, CDR2 LQKENI. CDR3: CASSPGQNSGRGEQYF. The CDR3 region has the DNA TGTGCCAGCTCACCAGGACAGAATAGCGGGAGAGGCGAGCAGTACTTC.

The chain employs TRBV2 and TRBJ2-1, with 9 nucleotides matching TRBD1. With 2 bases clipped from V and 6 bases from J, the junction kept 2 bases outside the gene matches. Germline loops: CDR1 SNHLY, CDR2 FYNNEI. The CDR3 is 14 residues long. DNA of the CDR3: TGTGCCAGCAGTGAAACAGGGGGCGTCAATGAGCAGTTCTTC. Translating gives CASSETGGVNEQFF.

This rearrangement joins TRBV10-3 to TRBJ2-1; 13 bases map to TRBD2. Germline V gene lookup returns CDR1 ENHRY and CDR2 SYGVKD. With 6 bases clipped from V and 9 bases from J, the junction kept 14 bases outside the gene matches. The CDR3 runs 17 residues. CDR3 sequence (DNA): TGTGCCATCAGCCCCATACTACTAGCGGGAGGGCCGGGTGAGCAGTTCTTC. It translates to CAISPILLAGGPGEQFF.

The V and J genes are TRBV27 and TRBJ2-5, with TRBD2 as a possible D gene (6 bases). From germline, CDR1 is MNHEY and CDR2 SMNVEV (reference sequence). Trimming took 7 bases from V and 1 from J, leaving 10 bases between them. The CDR3 loop spans 13 amino acids. CDR3 nucleotide sequence: TGTGCCAGCAAACGGGAGACCCAAGAGACCCAGTACTTC. Translating it yields CASKRETQETQYF.

The rearrangement joins TRBV5-4 to TRBJ1-1; D possibly corresponds to TRBD1 (5 bases). Germline CDR1 and CDR2: SGHNT and YYREEE (reference sequence). There are 14 residues in the CDR3. V gave up 4 bases and J gave up 4 bases, with 14 bases separating them. The CDR3 nucleotides are TGTGCCAGCAGCGGAGGGGTGCGTGGCACTGAAGCTTTCTTT. The encoded protein is CASSGGVRGTEAFF.

The V and J genes are TRBV5-1 and TRBJ1-2; no clear D. V was pared by 6 bases and J by 1 base, with 16 bases between. Germline V gene data show CDR1 as SGHRS and CDR2 as YFSETQ. CDR3 size: 15 residues. The CDR3 region has the DNA TGCGCCAGCAAGCCCGAACTCTCATTTAACTATGGCTACACCTTC. Protein: CASKPELSFNYGYTF.